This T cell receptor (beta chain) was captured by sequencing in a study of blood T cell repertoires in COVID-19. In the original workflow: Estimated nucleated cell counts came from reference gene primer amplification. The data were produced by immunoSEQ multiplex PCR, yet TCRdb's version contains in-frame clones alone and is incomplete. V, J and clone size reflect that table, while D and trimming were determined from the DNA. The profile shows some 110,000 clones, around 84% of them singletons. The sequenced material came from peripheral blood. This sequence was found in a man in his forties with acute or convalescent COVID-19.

The CDR3 coding sequence is TGCGCCAGCAGTGAGTCTAGGACAGGGAGAGGCAATCAGCCCCAGCATTTT. Its translation: CASSESRTGRGNQPQHF. This chain links TRBV10-2 with TRBJ1-5, with 8 bases that match TRBD1. The CDR3 has 17 residues. Germline V gene data show CDR1 as WSHSY and CDR2 as SAAADI. V trimming: 0 bases; J trimming: 2 bases; junction bases outside the gene matches: 6.